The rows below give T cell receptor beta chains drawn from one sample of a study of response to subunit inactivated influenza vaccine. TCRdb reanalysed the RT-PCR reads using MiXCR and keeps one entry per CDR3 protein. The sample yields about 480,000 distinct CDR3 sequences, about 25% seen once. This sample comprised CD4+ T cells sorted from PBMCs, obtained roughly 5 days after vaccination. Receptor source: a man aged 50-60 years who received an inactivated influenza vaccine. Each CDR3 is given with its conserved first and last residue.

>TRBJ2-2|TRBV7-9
CASSRYREAGELFF
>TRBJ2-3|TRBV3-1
CASSRSWMDQEEDTQYF
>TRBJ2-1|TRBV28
CASRDRGRNNEQFF
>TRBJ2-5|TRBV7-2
CASSPGPAQETQYF
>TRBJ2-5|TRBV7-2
CASSLISRGVKETQYF
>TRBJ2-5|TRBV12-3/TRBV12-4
CASSPRQGTRETQYF
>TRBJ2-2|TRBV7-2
CASSLAGSNTGELFF
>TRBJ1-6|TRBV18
CASSDYRDRGRGSPLHF
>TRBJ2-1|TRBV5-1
CASSPSGTYQEQFF
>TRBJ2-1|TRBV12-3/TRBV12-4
CASSINHNEQFF
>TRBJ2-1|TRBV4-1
CASSQMRLAYNEQFF
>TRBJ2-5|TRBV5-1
CASRGDVGETQYF
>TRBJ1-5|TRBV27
CASREGQISNQPQHF
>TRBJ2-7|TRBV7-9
CASSLRQGEQYF
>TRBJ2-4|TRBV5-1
CASSLKPEINIQYF
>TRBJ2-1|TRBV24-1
CATSDHLMSSYNEQFF
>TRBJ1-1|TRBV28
CATAPERGQYAEAFF
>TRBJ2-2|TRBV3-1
CATGRQGSNTGELFF
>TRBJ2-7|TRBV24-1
CATSDFKGKQYF
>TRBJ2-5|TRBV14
CASSRGTQETQYF
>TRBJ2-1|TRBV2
CASRAGTGVHEQFF
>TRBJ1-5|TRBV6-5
CASSYGAGGQPQHF
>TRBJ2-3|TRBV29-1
CSVGERGSTDTQYF
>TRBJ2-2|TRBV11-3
CASSSRTGGELFF
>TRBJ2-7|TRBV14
CASSYGRQGRYEQYF